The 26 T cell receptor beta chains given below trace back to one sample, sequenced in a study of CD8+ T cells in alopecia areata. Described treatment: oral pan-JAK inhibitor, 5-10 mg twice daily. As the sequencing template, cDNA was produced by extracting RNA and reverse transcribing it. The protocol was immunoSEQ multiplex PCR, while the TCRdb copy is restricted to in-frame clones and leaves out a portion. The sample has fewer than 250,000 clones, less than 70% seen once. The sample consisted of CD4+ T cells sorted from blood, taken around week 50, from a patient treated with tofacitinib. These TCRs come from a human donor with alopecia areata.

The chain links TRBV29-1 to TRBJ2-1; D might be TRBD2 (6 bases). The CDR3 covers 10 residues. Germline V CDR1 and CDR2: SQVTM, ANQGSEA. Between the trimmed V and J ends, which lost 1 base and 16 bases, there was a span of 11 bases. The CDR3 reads CSVEGGVRFF. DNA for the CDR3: TGCAGCGTTGAAGGGGGGGTAAGATTCTTC.

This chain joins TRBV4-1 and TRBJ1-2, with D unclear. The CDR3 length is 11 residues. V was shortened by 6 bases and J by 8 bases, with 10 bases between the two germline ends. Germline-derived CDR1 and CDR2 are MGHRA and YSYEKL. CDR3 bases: TGCGCCAGCAGGAGCTTGGAGGGCTACACCTTC. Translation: CASRSLEGYTF.

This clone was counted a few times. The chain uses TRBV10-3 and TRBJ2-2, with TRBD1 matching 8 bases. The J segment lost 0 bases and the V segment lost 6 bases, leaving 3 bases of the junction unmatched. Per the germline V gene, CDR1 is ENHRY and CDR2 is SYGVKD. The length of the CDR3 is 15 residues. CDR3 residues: CAIRDREPNTGELFF. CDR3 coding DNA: TGTGCCATCAGGGACAGGGAACCGAACACCGGGGAGCTGTTTTTT.

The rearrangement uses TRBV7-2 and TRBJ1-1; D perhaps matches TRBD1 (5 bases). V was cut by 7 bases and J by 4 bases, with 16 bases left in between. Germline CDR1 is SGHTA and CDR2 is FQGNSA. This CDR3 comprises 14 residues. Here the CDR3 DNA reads TGTGCCAGCAATATGGGGGGTGGGCCCACTGAAGCTTTCTTT. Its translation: CASNMGGGPTEAFF.

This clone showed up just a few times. The CDR3 nucleotides are TGCAGCGTTGAAGGCAGGGGGCGCGGCACCGGGGAGCTGTTTTTT. This gives the protein CSVEGRGRGTGELFF. The chain employs TRBV29-1 and TRBJ2-2; TRBD1 aligns across 8 bases. J gave up 4 bases and V 1 base, and 5 bases lay outside the gene matches. There are 15 residues in the CDR3. CDR1 and CDR2 from the germline V gene are SQVTM and ANQGSEA.

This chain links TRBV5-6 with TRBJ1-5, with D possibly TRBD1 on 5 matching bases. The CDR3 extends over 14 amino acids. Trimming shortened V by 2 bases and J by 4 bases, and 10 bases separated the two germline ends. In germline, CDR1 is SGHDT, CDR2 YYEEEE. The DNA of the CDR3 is TGTGCCAGCAGCTTACCGGGACGGAATCAGCCCCAGCATTTT. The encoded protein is CASSLPGRNQPQHF. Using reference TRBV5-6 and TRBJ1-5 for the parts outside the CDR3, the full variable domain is DAGVTQSPTHLIKTRGQQVTLRCSPKSGHDTVSWYQQALGQGPQFIFQYYEEEERQRGNFPDRFSGHQFPNYSSELNVNALLLGDSALYLCASSLPGRNQPQHFGDGTRLSIL.

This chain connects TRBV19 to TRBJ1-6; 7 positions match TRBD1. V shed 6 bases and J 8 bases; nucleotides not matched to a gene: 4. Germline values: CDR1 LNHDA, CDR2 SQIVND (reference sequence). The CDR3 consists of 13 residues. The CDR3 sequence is CASRQTGDSPLHF. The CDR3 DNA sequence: TGTGCCAGTAGACAAACAGGGGATTCACCCCTCCACTTT.

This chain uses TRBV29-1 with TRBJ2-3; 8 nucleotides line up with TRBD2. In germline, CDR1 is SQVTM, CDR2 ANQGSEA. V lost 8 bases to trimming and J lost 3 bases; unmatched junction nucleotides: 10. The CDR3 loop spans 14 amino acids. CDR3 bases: TGCAGCTCGGCACCGGGGGGGTCTACAGATACGCAGTATTTT. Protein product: CSSAPGGSTDTQYF.

The DNA of the CDR3 is TGCGCCAGCAGCCATTCGACAGGTCTGAATGAAAAACTGTTTTTT. Translating it yields CASSHSTGLNEKLFF. The V call is TRBV4-3, the J call TRBJ1-4; tentatively, D is TRBD1 (6 bases). Germline V gene lookup returns CDR1 LGHNA and CDR2 YSLEER. Trimming left V 3 bases short and J 5 bases short, with 13 bases between. The CDR3 has 15 residues.

In DNA form, the CDR3 reads TGCGCCAGCAGTGAGTACCTGACTAGCCCCAATGAGCAGTTCTTC. Translated: CASSEYLTSPNEQFF. The V and J genes are TRBV10-2 and TRBJ2-1; 7 bases line up with TRBD2. CDR1 WSHSY and CDR2 SAAADI come from the germline V gene. There are 15 residues in the CDR3. V lost 1 base to trimming and J lost 6 bases; unmatched junction nucleotides: 6.

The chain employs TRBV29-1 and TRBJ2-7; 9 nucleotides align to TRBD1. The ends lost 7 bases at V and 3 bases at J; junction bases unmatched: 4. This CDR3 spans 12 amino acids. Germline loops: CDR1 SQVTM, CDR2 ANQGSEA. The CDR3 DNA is TGCAGCGCCGGGACAGGGATCTACGAGCAGTACTTC. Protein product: CSAGTGIYEQYF.

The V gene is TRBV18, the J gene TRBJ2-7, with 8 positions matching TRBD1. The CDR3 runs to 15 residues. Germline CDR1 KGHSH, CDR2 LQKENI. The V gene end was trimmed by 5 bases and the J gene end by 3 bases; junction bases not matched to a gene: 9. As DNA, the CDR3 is TGTGCCAGCTCAGCAGGGGCAGGGGGCAACTACGAGCAGTACTTC. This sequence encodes CASSAGAGGNYEQYF.

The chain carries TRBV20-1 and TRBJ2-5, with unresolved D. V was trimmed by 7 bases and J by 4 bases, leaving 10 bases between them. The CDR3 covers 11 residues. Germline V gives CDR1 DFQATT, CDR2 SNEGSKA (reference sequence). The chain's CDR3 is CSGLGAETQYF. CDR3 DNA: TGCAGTGGATTGGGCGCAGAGACCCAGTACTTC.

The CDR3 here is CASSLGGFYGYTF. CDR3 DNA sequence: TGCGCCAGCAGCTTGGGAGGGTTCTATGGCTACACCTTC. The chain links TRBV5-1 to TRBJ1-2, with D unresolved. The CDR3 is 13 amino acids. The germline CDR1 and CDR2 sequences are SGHRS and YFSETQ. V was pared by 0 bases and J by 4 bases, with 7 bases between.

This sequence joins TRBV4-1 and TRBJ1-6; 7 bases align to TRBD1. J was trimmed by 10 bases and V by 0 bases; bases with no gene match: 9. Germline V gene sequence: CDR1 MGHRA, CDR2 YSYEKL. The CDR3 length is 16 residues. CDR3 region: CASSQDQGGHQSPLHF. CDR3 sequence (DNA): TGCGCCAGCAGCCAAGATCAGGGGGGGCATCAGTCACCCCTCCACTTT.

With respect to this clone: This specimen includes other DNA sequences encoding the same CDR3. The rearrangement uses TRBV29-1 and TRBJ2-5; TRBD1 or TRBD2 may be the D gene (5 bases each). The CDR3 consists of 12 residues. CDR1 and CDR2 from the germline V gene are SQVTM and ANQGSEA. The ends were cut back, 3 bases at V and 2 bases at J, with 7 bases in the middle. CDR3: CSVERGQETQYF. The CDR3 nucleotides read TGCAGCGTTGAGAGGGGACAAGAGACCCAGTACTTC.

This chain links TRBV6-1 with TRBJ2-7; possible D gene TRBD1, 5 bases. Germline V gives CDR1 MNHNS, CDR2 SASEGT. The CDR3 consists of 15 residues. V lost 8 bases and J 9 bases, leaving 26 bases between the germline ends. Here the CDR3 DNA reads TGTGCCAGCTGGGCTATGACAGCGTGGCAGGAACCGCAGTACTTC. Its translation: CASWAMTAWQEPQYF.

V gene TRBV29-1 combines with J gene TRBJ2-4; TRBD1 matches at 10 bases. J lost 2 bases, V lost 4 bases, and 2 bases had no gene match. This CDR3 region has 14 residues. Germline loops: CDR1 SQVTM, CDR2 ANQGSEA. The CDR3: CSVGDRGSKNIQYF. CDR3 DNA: TGCAGCGTTGGGGACAGGGGATCCAAAAACATTCAGTACTTC.

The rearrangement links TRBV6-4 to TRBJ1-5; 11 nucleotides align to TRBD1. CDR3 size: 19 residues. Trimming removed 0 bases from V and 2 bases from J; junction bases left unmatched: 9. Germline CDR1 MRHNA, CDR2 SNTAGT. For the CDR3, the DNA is TGTGCCAGCAGTGACTCGTGGACAGGGGGCGAGAAGGGCAATCAGCCCCAGCATTTT. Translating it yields CASSDSWTGGEKGNQPQHF.

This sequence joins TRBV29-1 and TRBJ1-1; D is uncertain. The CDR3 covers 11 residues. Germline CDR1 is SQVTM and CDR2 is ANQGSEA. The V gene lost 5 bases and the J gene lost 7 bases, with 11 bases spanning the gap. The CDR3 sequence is CSVWGGNEAFF. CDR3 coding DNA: TGCAGCGTTTGGGGTGGAAATGAAGCTTTCTTT.

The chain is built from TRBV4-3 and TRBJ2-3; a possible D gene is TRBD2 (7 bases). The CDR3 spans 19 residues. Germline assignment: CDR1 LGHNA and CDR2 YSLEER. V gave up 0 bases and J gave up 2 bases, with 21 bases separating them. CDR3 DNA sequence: TGCGCCAGCAGCCAAGAAAGGGGGGGGGCGCGAGGTTTCACAGATACGCAGTATTTT. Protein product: CASSQERGGARGFTDTQYF.

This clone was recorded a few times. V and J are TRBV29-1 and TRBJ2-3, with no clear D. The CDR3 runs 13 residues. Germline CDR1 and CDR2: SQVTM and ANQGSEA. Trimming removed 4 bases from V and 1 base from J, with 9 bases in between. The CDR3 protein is CSVGSKGTDTQYF. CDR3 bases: TGCAGCGTTGGATCTAAGGGCACAGATACGCAGTATTTT.

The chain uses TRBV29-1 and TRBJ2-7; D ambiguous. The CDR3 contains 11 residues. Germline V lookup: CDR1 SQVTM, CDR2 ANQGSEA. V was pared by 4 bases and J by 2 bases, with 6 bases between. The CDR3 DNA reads TGCAGCGTTGTAGGCACCTACGAGCAGTACTTC. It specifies CSVVGTYEQYF.

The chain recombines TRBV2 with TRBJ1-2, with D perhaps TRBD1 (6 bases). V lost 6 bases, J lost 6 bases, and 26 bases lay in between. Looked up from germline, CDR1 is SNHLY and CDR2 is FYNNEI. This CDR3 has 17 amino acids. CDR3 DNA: TGTGCCAGCAGCAAACTGGTAGGACAACGGGGGCTGAATGGCTACACCTTC. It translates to CASSKLVGQRGLNGYTF.

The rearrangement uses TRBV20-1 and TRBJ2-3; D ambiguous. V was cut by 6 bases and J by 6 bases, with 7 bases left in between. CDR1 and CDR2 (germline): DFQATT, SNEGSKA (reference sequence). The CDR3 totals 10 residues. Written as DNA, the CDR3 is TGCAGTGCCACCGGGGATACGCAGTATTTT. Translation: CSATGDTQYF.

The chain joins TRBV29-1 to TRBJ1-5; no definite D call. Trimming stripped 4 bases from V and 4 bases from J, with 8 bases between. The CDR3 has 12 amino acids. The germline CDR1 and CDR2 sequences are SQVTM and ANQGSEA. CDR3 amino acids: CSVGEGNQPQHF. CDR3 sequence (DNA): TGCAGCGTTGGAGAGGGAAATCAGCCCCAGCATTTT.